Detailed here is one TCR beta chain. The target antigen is unknown. TCRdb re-called the 5' RACE reads through MiXCR, storing one row per CDR3 protein. There are some 240,000 distinct CDR3 sequences in the sample; less than 3.5% occur only once, and 3.2% lies in the top ten. The sample comes from a study of T cells after yellow fever vaccination. This CDR3 has 12 amino acids. The V end was cut by 4 bases, the J end by 9 bases, with 9 bases between. Germline CDR1 and CDR2: KGHDR and SFDVKD. Overall study results and limits: Some clonotypes were seen in both the CD4 and the CD8 compartments. These made up a small share and likely arose from convergent recombination.

The V call is TRBV24-1, the J call TRBJ2-1, with D perhaps matching TRBD2 (5 bases). Sequencing was performed on CD4+ T cells sorted from PBMCs, taken 10 days after the yellow fever booster vaccination. This TCR was sampled from a man aged 18 to 29 who received the YFV17D yellow fever vaccine. The CDR3 protein is CATSEVLGEQFF. CDR3 nucleotides: TGTGCCACCAGTGAAGTACTAGGTGAGCAGTTCTTC.